This T cell receptor (beta chain) was obtained from a study of T cell repertoires in cytomegalovirus infection. This CDR3 is built from 13 residues. Trimming removed 2 bases from V and 4 bases from J, with 8 bases in between. The germline CDR1 and CDR2 sequences are SGHTA and FQGTGA. Each CDR3 protein is one row after TCRdb ran MiXCR on the reads. The sample has about 740,000 distinct CDR3 sequences, less than 40% seen once. This sequence was found in a human donor in good health (CMV status not recorded). Some clones in this sample may be carry-over from other donors' samples. The chain combines TRBV7-3 with TRBJ1-1; no firm D call. Sequenced material: PBMCs. The CDR3 sequence is CASSLGRRTEAFF. CDR3 nucleotide sequence: TGTGCCAGCAGCTTAGGGAGGCGCACTGAAGCTTTCTTT.